The 15 T cell receptor beta chains reported below all come from one sample, sequenced in a study of blood T cell repertoires in COVID-19. Only in-frame clones appear in the TCRdb table, and some are missing; sequencing was by immunoSEQ multiplex PCR. The sample has some 200,000 clones, around 84% seen once; the top ten hold approximately 15%. The sample consisted of peripheral blood. The receptors were gathered from a woman in her 70s with COVID-19, enrolled during active disease.

This chain joins TRBV28 and TRBJ2-5, with 12 positions matching TRBD1. Germline CDR1 and CDR2: MDHEN and SYDVKM. Unmatched junction bases numbered 8, after V lost 5 bases and J lost 7 bases. The CDR3 contains 15 residues. CDR3 sequence: CASSAGQGAWVTQYF. In nucleotides, the CDR3 is TGTGCCAGCAGTGCGGGACAGGGGGCCTGGGTGACCCAGTACTTC.

V usage is TRBV6-2 or TRBV6-3 and J usage is TRBJ1-5, with 8 bases that match TRBD1. V shed 4 bases and J 7 bases; nucleotides not matched to a gene: 6. The CDR3 loop spans 14 amino acids. Germline CDR1 and CDR2: MNHEY and SVGEGT. The CDR3 sequence: CASSLSGGGQPQHF. The CDR3 region has the DNA TGTGCCAGCAGTTTATCAGGGGGCGGACAGCCCCAGCATTTT.

V is TRBV14 and J is TRBJ2-4; 7 bases match TRBD1. The CDR3 has 13 amino acids. The V gene's germline CDR1 is SGHDN and CDR2 FVKESK. V lost 5 bases to trimming and J lost 6 bases; unmatched junction nucleotides: 4. DNA for the CDR3: TGTGCCAGCAGCAATGAGGGGGCAAACATTCAGTACTTC. Its translation: CASSNEGANIQYF.

This clone appeared a few times. The chain couples TRBV19 to TRBJ2-1; 8 bases match TRBD2. Trimming took 3 bases from V and 1 from J; bases not matched to a gene: 5. The CDR3 runs 16 residues. Germline-derived CDR1 and CDR2 are LNHDA and SQIVND (reference sequence). The CDR3 loop reads CASSIRSSGSYNEQFF. The CDR3 region has the DNA TGTGCCAGTAGTATTAGGTCTAGCGGGTCCTACAATGAGCAGTTCTTC.

The V and J genes are TRBV29-1 and TRBJ1-2, with 7 bases aligning to TRBD1. Germline CDR1 SQVTM, CDR2 ANQGSEA. J gave up 5 bases and V 7 bases, and 10 bases lay outside the gene matches. This CDR3 region has 13 residues. CDR3 coding DNA: TGCAGCGCTCGGGACAGCGCCGGGTATGGCTACACCTTC. Encoded protein: CSARDSAGYGYTF. The variable domain in full, with the rest retrieved from reference TRBV29-1 and TRBJ1-2, is SAVISQKPSRDICQRGTSLTIQCQVDSQVTMMFWYRQQPGQSLTLIATANQGSEATYESGFVIDKFPISRPNLTFSTLTVSNMSPEDSSIYLCSARDSAGYGYTFGSGTRLTVV.

This clone has just one count. The genes are TRBV6-5 and TRBJ1-2, with 7 bases aligning to TRBD1. V dropped 10 bases and J dropped 1; count of bases not matched to a gene: 6. The CDR3 totals 13 residues. CDR1 is MNHEY, CDR2 SVGAGI, per germline. The DNA of the CDR3 is TGTGCCACCCGGGACAGTTATAACTATGGCTACACCTTC. It specifies CATRDSYNYGYTF.

This chain connects TRBV21-1 to TRBJ2-7; TRBD1 is taken as the D call from the table, unchecked against the DNA. TRBV21-1 corresponds to a pseudogene. The CDR3 covers 15 residues. This chain's CDR3 is CASSSRRDRRDEQYV. The CDR3 DNA follows: TGTGCCAGCAGCAGCCGTCGAGACAGGCGTGACGAGCAGTACGTC.

The chain couples TRBV7-2 to TRBJ1-5; D perhaps matches TRBD1 (5 bases). The germline CDR1 and CDR2 sequences are SGHTA and FQGNSA. The CDR3 has 15 residues. The V and J ends lost 5 bases and 3 bases respectively, with 14 bases between them. The DNA for the CDR3 is TGTGCCAGCAGCCCGTATGACAGTCACAATCAGCCCCAGCATTTT. Translation gives CASSPYDSHNQPQHF.

J is TRBJ1-4 and V is TRBV3-1 (or the pseudogene TRBV3-2); D possibly corresponds to TRBD1 (6 bases). The V gene lost 5 bases and the J gene lost 7 bases, with 14 bases spanning the gap. The CDR3 loop spans 14 amino acids. Germline lookup yields CDR1 LGHDT and CDR2 YNNKEL (reference sequence). This chain's CDR3 is CASSLQGKGEKLFF. CDR3 nucleotide sequence: TGTGCCAGCAGCTTACAGGGAAAGGGTGAAAAACTGTTTTTT.

The rearrangement joins TRBV6-5 to TRBJ1-2, with a tentative D call TRBD1 (5 bases). Germline assignment: CDR1 MNHEY and CDR2 SVGAGI. Trimming cost V 10 bases and J 7 bases, with 19 bases left between them. CDR3 length: 13 residues. The CDR3 protein is CATFQGGYRGYTF. The DNA of the CDR3 is TGTGCCACCTTTCAGGGAGGGTACCGTGGCTACACCTTC.

The chain combines TRBV7-2 with TRBJ1-1; D ambiguous. Deletions cut 1 base from V and 5 bases from J, with 11 bases between. This CDR3 contains 14 residues. Germline V gene sequence: CDR1 SGHTA, CDR2 FQGNSA. The CDR3 is CASSLDRSSTEAFF. DNA for the CDR3: TGTGCCAGCAGCTTAGACCGGAGTAGTACTGAAGCTTTCTTT.

V is TRBV6-2 or TRBV6-3 and J is TRBJ2-2; D might be TRBD1 (6 bases). The CDR3 runs 14 residues. The V and J ends lost 5 bases and 1 base respectively, with 8 bases between them. Germline V gene lookup returns CDR1 MNHEY and CDR2 SVGEGT. The CDR3 DNA follows: TGTGCCAGCAGTCGGACAGTGAACACCGGGGAGCTGTTTTTT. Translated, it gives CASSRTVNTGELFF.

The chain couples TRBV5-1 to TRBJ2-2; TRBD1 is a possible D gene (5 bases). This CDR3 is 15 amino acids long. V was trimmed by 0 bases and J by 4 bases, leaving 10 bases between them. Germline CDR1 reads SGHRS; CDR2 reads YFSETQ. The CDR3 spells CASSLGQKTTGELFF. CDR3 nucleotide sequence: TGCGCCAGCAGCTTGGGACAGAAAACCACCGGGGAGCTGTTTTTT.

The V gene is TRBV27, the J gene TRBJ2-7, with D tentatively TRBD2 (5 bases). CDR3 length: 15 amino acids. CDR1 is MNHEY, CDR2 SMNVEV, per germline (reference sequence). The V gene lost 8 bases and the J gene lost 5 bases, with 22 bases spanning the gap. CDR3 region: CASQINRDHGNEQYF. The CDR3 nucleotides read TGTGCCAGCCAAATCAACCGGGATCACGGAAACGAGCAGTACTTC.

The gene calls are TRBV7-3 and TRBJ2-3, with 12 nucleotides matching TRBD2. Germline V gene sequence: CDR1 SGHTA, CDR2 FQGTGA. The CDR3 has 18 amino acids. Trimming at V came to 5 bases and at J to 4 bases, leaving 13 bases not matched to a gene. The CDR3 DNA follows: TGTGCCAGCAGCAAGACTAGCGGGGGTTATGGGATTGCAGATACGCAGTATTTT. It translates to CASSKTSGGYGIADTQYF.